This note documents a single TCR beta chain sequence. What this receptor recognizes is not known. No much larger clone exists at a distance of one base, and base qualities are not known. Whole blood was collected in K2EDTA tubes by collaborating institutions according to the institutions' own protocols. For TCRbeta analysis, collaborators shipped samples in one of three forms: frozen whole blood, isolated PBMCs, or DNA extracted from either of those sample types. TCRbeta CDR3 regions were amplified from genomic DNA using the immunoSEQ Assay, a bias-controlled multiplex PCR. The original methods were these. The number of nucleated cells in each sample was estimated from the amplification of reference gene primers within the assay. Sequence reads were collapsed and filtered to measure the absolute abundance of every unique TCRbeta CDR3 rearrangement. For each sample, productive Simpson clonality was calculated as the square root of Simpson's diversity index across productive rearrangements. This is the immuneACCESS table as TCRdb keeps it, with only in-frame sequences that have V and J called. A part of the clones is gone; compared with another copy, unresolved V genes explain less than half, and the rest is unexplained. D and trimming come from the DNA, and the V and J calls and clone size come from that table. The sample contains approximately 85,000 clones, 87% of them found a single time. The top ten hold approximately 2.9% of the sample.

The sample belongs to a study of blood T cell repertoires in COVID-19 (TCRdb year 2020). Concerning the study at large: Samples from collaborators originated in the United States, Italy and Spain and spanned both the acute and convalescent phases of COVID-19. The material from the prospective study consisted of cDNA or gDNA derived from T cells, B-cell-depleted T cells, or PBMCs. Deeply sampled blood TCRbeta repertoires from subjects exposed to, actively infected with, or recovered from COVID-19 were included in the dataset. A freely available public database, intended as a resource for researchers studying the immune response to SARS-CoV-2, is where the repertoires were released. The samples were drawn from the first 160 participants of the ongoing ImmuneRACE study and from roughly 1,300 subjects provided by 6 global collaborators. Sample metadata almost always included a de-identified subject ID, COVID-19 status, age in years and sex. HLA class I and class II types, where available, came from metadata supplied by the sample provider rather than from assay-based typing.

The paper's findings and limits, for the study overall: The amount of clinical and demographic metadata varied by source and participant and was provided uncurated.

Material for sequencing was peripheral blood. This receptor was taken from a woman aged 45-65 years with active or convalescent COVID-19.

The DNA is as follows: TGTGCCAGTAGTCTCCGACAGGGGGCGAACACTGAAGCTTTCTTT. Its coded protein is CASSLRQGANTEAFF. Rearrangement joined TRBV19 to TRBJ1-1, and 10 junctional nucleotides match TRBD1. V and J are trimmed by 5 bases and 1 base, and the gene matches miss 4 bases of the junction. CDR1 and CDR2 (LNHDA, SQIVND) derive from the germline V gene (reference sequence). The CDR3 runs 15 residues from the cysteine to the phenylalanine. Only the CDR3 portion is preserved as DNA: 45 bases, with reading frame beginning at the first base.